The present T cell receptor (beta chain) was sequenced within a study of T cell responses to AZD1222 COVID-19 vaccine. Study results and limitations: Mostly white British, mostly female donors; authors suggested clonal diversity may be underestimated.

Using immunoSEQ multiplex PCR, the repertoire was profiled, and TCRdb retains in-frame clones only, with some absent. Counted here are 120,000 to 150,000 clones, about 91% occurring once; the ten biggest clones make up less than 2.5%. The length of the CDR3 is 14 residues. Per germline, CDR1 SGHNT and CDR2 YENEEA. J was trimmed by 0 bases and V by 5 bases; bases with no gene match: 2. Details on this clone: Its antigen is not identified.

The TCR was taken from an adult in good health. The source was peripheral blood, collected on day 0 of AZD1222 vaccination. The genes are TRBV11-3 and TRBJ2-7; 9 positions match TRBD1. CDR3 residues: CASSRTGASYEQYF. CDR3 sequence (DNA): TGTGCCAGCAGCCGGACAGGGGCCTCCTACGAGCAGTACTTC.